This TCR beta chain was captured in a study of breast tumors, draining lymph nodes, adjacent tissues. Whole-study results and caveats: Tumors had less TCR diversity than lymph nodes, more than nontumor tissue.

Details on this clonotype: As yet, its antigen is unknown.

CDR1 SGHTA and CDR2 FQGNSA come from the germline V gene. The CDR3 contains 15 residues. The V segment lost 5 bases and the J segment 2 bases; nucleotides outside the gene matches: 4. Each CDR3 protein is one row after TCRdb ran MiXCR on the multiplex PCR reads. This sample has tens of thousands of distinct CDR3 sequences, with less than 65% found just once. The sequencing sample was made of breast tumor tissue. The source is a female donor with breast cancer. Some clones in this sample may be carry-over from other donors' samples. The genes are TRBV7-2 and TRBJ2-7; 12 bases line up with TRBD2. The CDR3 loop reads CASSLSSGGAYEQYF. The CDR3 coding sequence is TGTGCCAGCAGCCTATCTAGCGGGGGGGCCTACGAGCAGTACTTC.